This T cell receptor beta chain was profiled in a study of cytomegalovirus exposure and HLA in healthy donors. Study summary: The 120 validation repertoires matched the 666 first-cohort repertoires in platform, a later analysis reported.

Trimming left V 4 bases short and J 10 bases short, with 16 bases between. The CDR3 contains 14 residues. Germline V CDR1 and CDR2: SGHDN, FVKESK. Note on this clone: Its specificity is unknown.

Produced via immunoSEQ multiplex PCR; TCRdb's table is partial and in-frame only. The table lists approximately 300,000 clones, 70% to 90% of them singletons. Overall study findings and caveats: The CMV antigen specificity of three CMV-associated chains was confirmed through in vitro analysis.

The material sequenced was PBMCs. This clonotype was obtained from a woman between 18 and 30 years old in good health and CMV-seronegative. The rearrangement links TRBV14 to TRBJ1-4; perhaps TRBD1 as D (5 bases). This CDR3 is CASSPTGFQGKLFF. The CDR3 region has the DNA TGTGCCAGCAGCCCTACAGGTTTTCAGGGAAAACTGTTTTTT.